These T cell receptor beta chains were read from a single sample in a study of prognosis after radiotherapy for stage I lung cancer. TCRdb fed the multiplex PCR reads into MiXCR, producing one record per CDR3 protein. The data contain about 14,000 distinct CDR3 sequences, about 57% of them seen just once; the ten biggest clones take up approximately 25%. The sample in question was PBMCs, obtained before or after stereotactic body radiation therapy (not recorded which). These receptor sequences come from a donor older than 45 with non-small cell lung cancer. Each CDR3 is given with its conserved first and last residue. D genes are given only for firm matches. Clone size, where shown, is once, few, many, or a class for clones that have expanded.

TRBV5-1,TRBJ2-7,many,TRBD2,TGCGCCAGCAGCTTCCTAGCGGGATCGTACGAGCAGTACTTC,CASSFLAGSYEQYF
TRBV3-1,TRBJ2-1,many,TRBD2,TGTGCCAGCAGCCAAGATTGGCCTAGCGGCCGATCCAATGAGCAGTTCTTC,CASSQDWPSGRSNEQFF
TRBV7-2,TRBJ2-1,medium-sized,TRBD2,TGTGCCAGCAGCACCTCTAGCGGGGAGTACAATGAGCAGTTCTTC,CASSTSSGEYNEQFF
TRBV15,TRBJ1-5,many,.,TGTGCCACCAGCAGGGGCCTTAATCAGCCCCAGCATTTT,CATSRGLNQPQHF
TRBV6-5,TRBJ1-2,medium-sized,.,TGTGCCAGCAGTTACTCCACCCAGGGGAGTAACTATGGCTACACCTTC,CASSYSTQGSNYGYTF
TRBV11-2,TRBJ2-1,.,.,TGTGCCAGCAGCTTAGGAGGGTCCGCCTACAATGAGCAGTTCTTC,CASSLGGSAYNEQFF
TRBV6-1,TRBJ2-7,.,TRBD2,TGTGCCAGCAGCCGGACTAGCCCCTACGAGCAGTACTTC,CASSRTSPYEQYF
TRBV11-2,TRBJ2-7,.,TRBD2,TGTGCCAGCAGCCCCTGGGGGATGGGAGGGGAGCAGTACTTC,CASSPWGMGGEQYF
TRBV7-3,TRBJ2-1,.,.,TGTGCCAGCAGCTCTCACGGCATGAGCTCCTACAATGAGCAGTTCTTC,CASSSHGMSSYNEQFF
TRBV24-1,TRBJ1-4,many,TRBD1,TGTGCCACCAGTCACGGACAGGGTGCCGGTGAAAAACTGTTTTTT,CATSHGQGAGEKLFF
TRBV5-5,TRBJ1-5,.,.,TGTGCCAGCAGCTTGTGGCAAGGTGGATCATACCCCCAGCATTTT,CASSLWQGGSYPQHF
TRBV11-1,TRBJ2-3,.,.,TGTGCCAGCAGCTTGGAGGAGGGGCAAGTGGGTACGCAGTATTTT,CASSLEEGQVGTQYF
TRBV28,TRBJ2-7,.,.,TGTGCCAGCAGTATTCCGGGACACCCAGGTAACGAGCAGTACTTC,CASSIPGHPGNEQYF
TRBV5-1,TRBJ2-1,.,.,TGCGCCAGCAGCTTCAGCCCCCCCTACAATGAGCAGTTCTTC,CASSFSPPYNEQFF
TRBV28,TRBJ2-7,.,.,TGTGCCACCGTGGAGGGTAGCCCATCCTACGAGCAGTACTTC,CATVEGSPSYEQYF
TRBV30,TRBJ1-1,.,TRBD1,TGTGCCTGGACCAGGACAGGTCTTAACACTGAAGCTTTCTTT,CAWTRTGLNTEAFF
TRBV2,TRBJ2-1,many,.,TGTGCCAGCACACCGGGACTATCAGGGGTGGAGCAGTTCTTC,CASTPGLSGVEQFF
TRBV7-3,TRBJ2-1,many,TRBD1,TGTGCCAGCAGCTTCATAGGGGGCGGCAATGAGCAGTTCTTC,CASSFIGGGNEQFF
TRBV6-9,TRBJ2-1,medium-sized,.,TGTGCCAGCAGTTACGGCCCTAGCACCCGGGATGAGCAGTTCTTC,CASSYGPSTRDEQFF
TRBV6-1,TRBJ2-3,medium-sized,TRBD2,TGTGCCAGCCAGGAGCGGGGGGGCACAAATACGCAGTATTTT,CASQERGGTNTQYF
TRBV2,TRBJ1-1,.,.,TGTGCCAGCAGTGGAGGGCAGTGGGCCGGGGCTGAAGCTTTCTTT,CASSGGQWAGAEAFF
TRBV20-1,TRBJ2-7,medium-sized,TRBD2,TGCAGTGCTAGAGATCCGCGGGGGAAGGGGTACGAGCAGTACTTC,CSARDPRGKGYEQYF
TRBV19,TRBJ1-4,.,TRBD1,TGTGCCAGTAGTAACGGGACAGGAGACGGAAAACTGTTTTTT,CASSNGTGDGKLFF
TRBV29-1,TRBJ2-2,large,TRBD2,TGCAGCGTTGAAGTAGGGAGCGGGGGGCCGAACACCGGGGAGCTGTTTTTT,CSVEVGSGGPNTGELFF
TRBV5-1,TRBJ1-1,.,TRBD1,TGCGCCAGCAACCGACAGGGGACAGGAAGAACTGAAGCTTTCTTT,CASNRQGTGRTEAFF
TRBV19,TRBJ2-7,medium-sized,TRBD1,TGTGCCAGTAGTTTGGGACAGGTTTACGAGCAGTACTTC,CASSLGQVYEQYF
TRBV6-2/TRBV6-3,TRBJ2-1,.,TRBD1,TGTGCCAGCTCTCGGGACAGGGGGCGGGATGAGCAGTTCTTC,CASSRDRGRDEQFF
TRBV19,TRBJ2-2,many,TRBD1,TGTGCCAGTAGTAGGGCCGGGACAGGGGGTACCGGGGAGCTGTTTTTT,CASSRAGTGGTGELFF
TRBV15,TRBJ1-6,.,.,TGTGCCACCAGAAGATACCCAGACAGCTCCTATAATTCACCCCTCCACTTT,CATRRYPDSSYNSPLHF
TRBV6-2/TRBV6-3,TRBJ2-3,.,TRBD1,TGTGCCAGCAGTACCGGGACAGGGTACGATACGCAGTATTTT,CASSTGTGYDTQYF
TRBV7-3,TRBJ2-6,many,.,TGTGCCAGCAGCTTACGACCACCGGGCCAACGACACTCTGGGGCCAACGTCCTGACTTTC,CASSLRPPGQRHSGANVLTF
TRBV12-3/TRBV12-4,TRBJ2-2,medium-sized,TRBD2,TGTGCCAGCAGGGCTAGCGGGAGGAACACCGGGGAGCTGTTTTTT,CASRASGRNTGELFF
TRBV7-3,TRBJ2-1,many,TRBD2,TGTGCCAGCAGCGAGCTAGCGGGCGTATACAATGAGCAGTTCTTC,CASSELAGVYNEQFF
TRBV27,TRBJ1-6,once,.,TGTGCCAGCAGTAACAGGAAAAATTCACCCCTCCACTTT,CASSNRKNSPLHF
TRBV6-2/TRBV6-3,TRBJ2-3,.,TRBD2,TGTGCCAGCAGTTACTATGGGACTATCGGGAACACAGATACGCAGTATTTT,CASSYYGTIGNTDTQYF
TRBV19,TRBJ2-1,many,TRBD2,TGTGCCAGTAGTGTATCTTTGTCGGGAGGACTCAACAATGAGCAGTTCTTC,CASSVSLSGGLNNEQFF
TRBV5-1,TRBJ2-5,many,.,TGCGCCAGCAGCTTGGATGTGGGGTCCCAAGAGACCCAGTACTTC,CASSLDVGSQETQYF
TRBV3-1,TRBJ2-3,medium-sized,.,TGTGCCAGCAGCCAAGAATGGCGGCCTGGACTGATCACAGATACGCAGTATTTT,CASSQEWRPGLITDTQYF
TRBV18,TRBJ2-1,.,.,TGTGCCAGCTCCCGCAAACCCGGGGATGAGCAGTTCTTC,CASSRKPGDEQFF
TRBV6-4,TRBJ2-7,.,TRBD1,TGTGCCAGCAGAGAGGCCGGGACAGTGTCCTACGAGCAGTACTTC,CASREAGTVSYEQYF
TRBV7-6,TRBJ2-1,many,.,TGTGCCAGCAGCCCCTCCCGGGGGAATGAGCAGTTCTTC,CASSPSRGNEQFF
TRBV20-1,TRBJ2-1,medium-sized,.,TGCAGTGCTGGCACAGGGAGCTCCTACAATGAGCAGTTCTTC,CSAGTGSSYNEQFF
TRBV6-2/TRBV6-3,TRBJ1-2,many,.,TGTGCCAGCAGTCCAAGGACGGCCGGTGGCTACACCTTC,CASSPRTAGGYTF
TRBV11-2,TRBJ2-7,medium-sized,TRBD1,TGTGCCAGCAGCTTAGATTTTGCCCGGACAGGGGGCCTCGAGCAGTACTTC,CASSLDFARTGGLEQYF